Here is one T cell receptor (beta chain) with its context. Its antigen is still unknown. This sample was taken from a study of shared clonotypes between healthy human individuals. General study results and limits: Although depth was large, rarefaction showed that sequencing of the sorted subsets was incomplete. Sequencing depth was expected to affect clonotype sharing among donors.

CD4+ cells yielded CD45RA+ naive and CD45RA-negative memory subsets. Samples underwent the assay at deep level. Sequencing used immunoSEQ multiplex PCR; TCRdb keeps in-frame clones, though not all of them. The sample records 850,000 to 1,100,000 clones, 60% to 85% being singletons. The germline CDR1 and CDR2 sequences are LGHNA and YNFKEQ. The CDR3 has 12 residues. V lost 2 bases, J lost 9 bases, and 2 bases stayed unmatched. The gene calls are TRBV4-2 and TRBJ2-3; TRBD1 aligns across 7 bases. Sequenced: memory CD4+ T cells from PBMCs. Subset in this sample: CD45RA-negative fraction. The receptor was isolated from a man aged 18 to 35 in good health. Some clones in this sample may be carry-over from other donors' samples. The CDR3 region has the DNA TGTGCCAGCAGCCAACAACAGGGGACGCAGTATTTT. Amino acids: CASSQQQGTQYF.